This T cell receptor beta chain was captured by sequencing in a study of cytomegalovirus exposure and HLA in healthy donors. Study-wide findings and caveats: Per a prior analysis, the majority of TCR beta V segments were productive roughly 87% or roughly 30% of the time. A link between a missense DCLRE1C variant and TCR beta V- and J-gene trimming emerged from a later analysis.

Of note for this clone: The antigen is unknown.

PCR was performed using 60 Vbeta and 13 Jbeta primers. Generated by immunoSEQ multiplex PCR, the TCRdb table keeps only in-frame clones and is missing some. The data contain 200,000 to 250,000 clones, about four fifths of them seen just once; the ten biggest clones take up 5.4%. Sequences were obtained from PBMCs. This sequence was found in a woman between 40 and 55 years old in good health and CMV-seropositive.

The CDR3 coding sequence is TGTGCCTGGGTCCGGGACAGCTACGAGCAGTACTTC. Protein: CAWVRDSYEQYF. This chain links TRBV30 with TRBJ2-7, with 7 bases that match TRBD1. J gave up 3 bases and V 5 bases, and 4 bases lay outside the gene matches. Germline CDR1 and CDR2: GTSNPN and SVGIG (reference sequence). The CDR3 consists of 12 residues.